The TCR beta chain under discussion was sequenced for a study of circulating and synovial CD4+ cells in juvenile arthritis. TCRdb's table, derived via immunoSEQ multiplex PCR, lists solely in-frame clones and lacks some. The sample lists about 34,000 clones; about 95% were seen once. The CDR3 is 14 amino acids. Per the germline V gene, CDR1 is MNHEY and CDR2 is SVGAGI. V was cut by 6 bases and J by 1 base, with 12 bases left in between. The sequenced sample was CD4+ T cells from blood. The J gene is TRBJ1-1, the V gene TRBV6-5, with a possible D match to TRBD1 (6 bases). This receptor was obtained from a human donor with juvenile idiopathic arthritis. Here the CDR3 DNA reads TGTGCCAGCAGCCCCCGGGACAAGAACACTGAAGCTTTCTTT. It yields the protein CASSPRDKNTEAFF.